This record looks at one T cell receptor (beta chain) sequence and its context. What antigen it recognizes has not been identified. The record has no base qualities; no much larger clone is one base away. This record belongs to a study of memory CD4+ T cells and cytomegalovirus serostatus (dated by TCRdb to between 2017 and 2020). Describing the broader study: A total of 33 healthy Belgian adults, of whom 9 were CMV seropositive and approximately 25 were CMV seronegative, were included in the cohort. To replicate a published TCR-based CMV serostatus classifier, the study sequenced CD4+ memory TCRbeta repertoires from a Belgian cohort whose cytomegalovirus serostatus was known. Beyond this particular receptor, the publication reports: The results were interpreted as suggesting that the CMV-associated TCR signature is mostly present in the CD4+ memory repertoire. For CMV serostatus prediction, a median bootstrapped AUC of 0.95 was reached with the original framework, and a median bootstrapped AUC of around 0.89 was reached with a US-trained random forest. On the Belgian cohort, the classifier based on the original framework reached a median bootstrapped AUC of approximately 0.95, with a 95% CI of 0.76-1.00. Of around 150 previously reported CMV-associated TCRbeta sequences, 67 appeared in the CD4+ memory repertoires, each in one to five individuals. Unlike the original study, which covered naive and memory CD4+ and CD8+ populations, the Belgian study sequenced only CD4+CD45RO+ memory cells.

The Quick-DNA Microprep Kit was used to extract genomic DNA from the sorted cells. Amplification of TCRbeta DNA was done with the immunoSEQ hsTCRbeta kit, following the protocol from the manufacturer. TCRbeta libraries were sequenced on an Illumina MiSeq instrument. In the source study's methods: Following removal of out-of-frame sequences, around 2,300,000 distinct TCRbeta sequences were retained, with an average of around 67,000 per individual. Two values were used to score each individual: the count of 150 to 200 previously reported CMV-associated TCRbeta sequences and the total count of productive distinct TCRbeta sequences. A beta-binomial model was reimplemented in Python, and scikit-learn random forests with default parameters were trained on US cohort data. Classifier performance on the Belgian cohort was reported as the median AUC with percentile confidence intervals calculated over 10,000 bootstrap iterations. In its TCRdb copy, this immuneACCESS table keeps in-frame sequences only and misses some clones. Where compared with another copy, unresolved V genes explain less than half of these, and the others have no known cause. V and J calls and clone size follow that table, whereas D and trimming were derived from the DNA. The sample records 75,000 to 95,000 clones, approximately 84% of which are singletons. The top ten clonotypes cover 0.78% of the sample.

Single viable CD3+CD4+CD8-CD45RO+ cells were sorted as memory CD4+ T cells on a FACSAria II. To determine CMV serostatus, a Roche Elecsys assay was used that detects serum IgG against CMV pp150, pp28, p38 and p52. Following thawing, total CD4+ T cells were enriched through positive selection using CD4 magnetic microbeads. The samples came from a separate study whose specific focus was interrogating the CD4+ T cell memory repertoire. Peripheral blood mononuclear cells were isolated and cryopreserved according to standard operating procedures, and serum was kept at -80 degrees C. The staining used CD3-PerCP (BW264/56), CD4-APC (RPA-T4), CD45RO-PE (UCHT1) and CD8-Pacific Orange (3B5) antibodies, and Sytox blue was used to exclude non-viable cells. The germline V gene sets CDR1 to SGHRS and CDR2 to YFSETQ. Including the terminal cysteine and phenylalanine, the CDR3 comprises 16 residues. Of the read, only the CDR3 DNA is kept; its 48 bases are in frame from base 1. V and J are truncated by 0 bases and 0 bases respectively, leaving an intervening sequence of 7 bases.

The chain uses TRBV5-1 and TRBJ2-6, with no reliable assignment of the D segment. The clonotype originates from an adult in good health and CMV-seronegative. Sequences were obtained from memory CD4+ T cells from blood. The DNA sequence reads TGCGCCAGCAGCTTGGCCGCGAGCTCTGGGGCCAACGTCCTGACTTTC. Its translation is CASSLAASSGANVLTF.